This TCR beta chain is drawn from a study of immune characteristics of hereditary and idiopathic chronic pancreatitis. About the study as a whole: The study examined local immune cells and TCRbeta repertoires in the pancreas in hereditary and idiopathic chronic pancreatitis, using control pancreases from organ donors for comparison. TCRbeta sequencing was performed on roughly five control pancreases, seven or eight hereditary chronic pancreatitis pancreases and roughly 6 idiopathic chronic pancreatitis pancreases. The gDNA-based approach was selected because minimal in vitro experimental manipulation of pancreas-infiltrating T cells was involved.

Libraries were built with the immunoSEQ multiplex PCR assay. From pancreatic genomic DNA, the TCRbeta CDR3 region and adjacent sequences were amplified and sequenced. In the source study's methods: Productive clonality and productive rearrangement counts were measured along with repertoire diversity, which was expressed as a mean normalized Shannon-Wiener index. Control and chronic pancreatitis repertoire metrics were compared with the nonparametric Mann-Whitney U test. Shared clonotypes were defined as CDR3beta sequences with identical amino acid composition and length across subjects. Imported from immuneACCESS, the table was reduced by TCRdb to in-frame sequences with V and J called. These copies leave out some clones; in studies compared against another copy, an unresolved V gene accounts for under half, and the cause of the remainder is not known. V and J calls and clone size are those listed in that table; D and trimming were worked out from the DNA. For this sample the table gives around 10,000 clones, of which 79% were detected only once. The top ten clonotypes cover over 12% of the sample.

For this clone: Its antigen specificity is not known. Base qualities are not at hand, and no much larger clone is one base apart.

Chronic pancreatitis pancreas tissue was obtained from patients undergoing total pancreatectomy with islet autotransplantation (TPIAT). The chronic pancreatitis patients who were included had no known history of diabetes. For TCRbeta sequencing, genomic DNA was extracted directly from bulk pancreas tissue without sorting T cells. Idiopathic chronic pancreatitis patients had no particular identified cause of disease. Pancreas tissues were collected consecutively from patients and organ donors at two US centers. The paper as a whole reports these results and caveats: Compared with controls, TCRbeta repertoire diversity was significantly higher and clonality was lower in both chronic pancreatitis groups. Chronic pancreatitis caused by alcohol use was excluded from the study. Among some 14 chronic pancreatitis patients, a positive correlation was found between numbers of productive TCR rearrangements and disease severity scores. Because patient tissue could be obtained only at the time of TPIAT, immune findings may have been influenced by differences in disease duration. Hereditary and idiopathic chronic pancreatitis differed in Vbeta-Jbeta gene family usage, including TRBV10, TRBV19, TRBV23 and TRBV5.

Sequences SGHRS (CDR1) and YFSETQ (CDR2) are obtained from the germline V gene. The germline V end is reduced by 4 bases and the J end by 8 bases; junction bases left unmatched: 14. Inclusive of the bounding cysteine and phenylalanine, the CDR3 is 15 residues long. Only the CDR3 part of the read is kept: 45 bases, read in frame from the first base. Sequences were obtained from pancreas tissue with idiopathic chronic pancreatitis. Read against the paper, the sample's cell subset or site label means: chronic pancreatitis without an identified cause. The receptor's source is a human donor with chronic pancreatitis. The sequence joins TRBV5-1 to TRBJ2-7; 8 bases in the junction line up with TRBD1. Here the CDR3 is given as CASSQQGVSPQKQYF. The sequenced DNA is TGCGCCAGCAGCCAACAGGGGGTTTCCCCCCAAAAGCAGTACTTC.